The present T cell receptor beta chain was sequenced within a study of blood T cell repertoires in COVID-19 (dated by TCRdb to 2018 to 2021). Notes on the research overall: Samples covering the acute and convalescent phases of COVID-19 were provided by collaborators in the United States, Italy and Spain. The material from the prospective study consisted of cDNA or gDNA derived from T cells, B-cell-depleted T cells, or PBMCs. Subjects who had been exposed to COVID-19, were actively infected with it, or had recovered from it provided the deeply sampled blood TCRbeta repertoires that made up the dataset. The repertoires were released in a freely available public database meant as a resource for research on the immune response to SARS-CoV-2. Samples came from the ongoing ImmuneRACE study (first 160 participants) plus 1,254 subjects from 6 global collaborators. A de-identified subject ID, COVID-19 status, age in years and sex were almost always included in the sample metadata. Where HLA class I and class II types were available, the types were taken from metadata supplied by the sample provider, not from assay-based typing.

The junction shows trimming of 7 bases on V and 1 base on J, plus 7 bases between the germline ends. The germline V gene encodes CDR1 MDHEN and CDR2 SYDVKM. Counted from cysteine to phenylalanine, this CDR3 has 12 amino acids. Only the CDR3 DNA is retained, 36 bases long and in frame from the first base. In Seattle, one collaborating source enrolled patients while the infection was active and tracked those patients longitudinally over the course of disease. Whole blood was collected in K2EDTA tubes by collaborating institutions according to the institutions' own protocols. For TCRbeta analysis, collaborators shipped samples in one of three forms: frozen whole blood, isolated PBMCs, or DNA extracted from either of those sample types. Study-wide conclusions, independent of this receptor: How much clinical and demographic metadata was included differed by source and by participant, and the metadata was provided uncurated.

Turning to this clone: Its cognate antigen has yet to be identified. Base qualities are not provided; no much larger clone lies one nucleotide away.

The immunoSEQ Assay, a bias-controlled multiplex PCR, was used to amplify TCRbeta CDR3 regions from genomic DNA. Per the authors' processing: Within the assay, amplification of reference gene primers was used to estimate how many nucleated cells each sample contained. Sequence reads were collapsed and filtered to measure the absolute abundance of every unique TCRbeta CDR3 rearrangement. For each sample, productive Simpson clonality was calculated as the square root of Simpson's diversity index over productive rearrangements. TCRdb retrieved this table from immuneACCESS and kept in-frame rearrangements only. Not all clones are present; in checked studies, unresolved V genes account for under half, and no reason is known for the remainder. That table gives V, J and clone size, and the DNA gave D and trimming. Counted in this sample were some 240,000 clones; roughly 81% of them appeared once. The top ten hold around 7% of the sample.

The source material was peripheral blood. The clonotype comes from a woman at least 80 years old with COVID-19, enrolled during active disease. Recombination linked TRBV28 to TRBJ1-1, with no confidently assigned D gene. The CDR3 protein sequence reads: CASTFRNTEAFF. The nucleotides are TGTGCCAGCACTTTTAGGAACACTGAAGCTTTCTTT.